The 2 T cell receptor beta chains presented below share a single source sample, sequenced in a study of T cell responses to AZD1222 COVID-19 vaccine. Generated by immunoSEQ multiplex PCR, the TCRdb table keeps only in-frame clones and is missing some. The repertoire consists of under 150,000 clones, with around 92% occurring once and the leading ten covering approximately 3.1%. The sample was peripheral blood, taken on day 0 of AZD1222 vaccination. These receptors were obtained from an adult in good health.

CDR3: CASSPTRVREQFF. The DNA for the CDR3 is TGTGCCAGTAGCCCGACTAGGGTACGGGAGCAGTTCTTC. The chain employs TRBV19 and TRBJ2-1, with D possibly being TRBD2 (6 bases). The V end was cut by 6 bases, the J end by 10 bases, with 16 bases between. Germline V gene lookup returns CDR1 LNHDA and CDR2 SQIVND (reference sequence). This CDR3 has 13 amino acids.

Comment on this clone: Mismatch with germline at one junction end may stem from a read error. The chain uses TRBV6-5 and TRBJ2-7, with 9 nucleotides matching TRBD1. There are 12 residues in the CDR3. Per germline, CDR1 MNHEY and CDR2 SVGAGI. CDR3: CASTGGSHEQYF. Here the CDR3 DNA reads TGTGCCAGTACAGGGGGCTCCCACGAGCAGTACTTC.